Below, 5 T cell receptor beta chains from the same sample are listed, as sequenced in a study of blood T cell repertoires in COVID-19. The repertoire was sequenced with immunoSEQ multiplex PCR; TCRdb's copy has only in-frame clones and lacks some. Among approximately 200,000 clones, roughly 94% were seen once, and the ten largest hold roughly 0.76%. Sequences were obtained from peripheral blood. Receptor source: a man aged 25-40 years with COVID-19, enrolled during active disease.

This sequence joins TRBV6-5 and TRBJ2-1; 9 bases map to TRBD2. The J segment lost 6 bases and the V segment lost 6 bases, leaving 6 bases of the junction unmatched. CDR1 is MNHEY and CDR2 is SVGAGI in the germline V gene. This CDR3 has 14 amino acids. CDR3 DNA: TGTGCCAGCAGGCCGTTAGCGGGGGTCAATGAGCAGTTCTTC. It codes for CASRPLAGVNEQFF.

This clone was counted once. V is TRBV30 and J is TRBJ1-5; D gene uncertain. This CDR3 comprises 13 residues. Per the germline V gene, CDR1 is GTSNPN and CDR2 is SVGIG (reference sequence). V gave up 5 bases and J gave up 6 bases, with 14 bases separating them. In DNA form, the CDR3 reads TGTGCCTGGGACACCAGGAACGGTCAGCCCCAGCATTTT. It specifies CAWDTRNGQPQHF.

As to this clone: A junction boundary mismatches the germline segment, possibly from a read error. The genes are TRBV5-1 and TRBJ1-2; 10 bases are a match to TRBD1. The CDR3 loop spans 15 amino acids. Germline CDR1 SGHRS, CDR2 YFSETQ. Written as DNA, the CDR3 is TGCGCCAGCAGCTTGGGAGCGGTGGGACAGGGGCCCGGCGCCTTC. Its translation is CASSLGAVGQGPGAF.

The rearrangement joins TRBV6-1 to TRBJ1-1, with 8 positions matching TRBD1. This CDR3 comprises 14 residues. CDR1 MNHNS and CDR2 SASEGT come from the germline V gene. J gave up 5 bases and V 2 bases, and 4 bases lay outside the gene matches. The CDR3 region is CASSESRGRTEAFF. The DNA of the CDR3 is TGTGCCAGCAGTGAAAGCAGGGGGCGGACTGAAGCTTTCTTT.

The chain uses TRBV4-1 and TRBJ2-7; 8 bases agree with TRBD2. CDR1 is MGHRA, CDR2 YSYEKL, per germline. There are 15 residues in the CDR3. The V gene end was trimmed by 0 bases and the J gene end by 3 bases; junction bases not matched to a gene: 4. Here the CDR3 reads CASSQEAGGHYEQYF. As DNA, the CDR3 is TGCGCCAGCAGCCAAGAGGCGGGGGGCCACTACGAGCAGTACTTC.